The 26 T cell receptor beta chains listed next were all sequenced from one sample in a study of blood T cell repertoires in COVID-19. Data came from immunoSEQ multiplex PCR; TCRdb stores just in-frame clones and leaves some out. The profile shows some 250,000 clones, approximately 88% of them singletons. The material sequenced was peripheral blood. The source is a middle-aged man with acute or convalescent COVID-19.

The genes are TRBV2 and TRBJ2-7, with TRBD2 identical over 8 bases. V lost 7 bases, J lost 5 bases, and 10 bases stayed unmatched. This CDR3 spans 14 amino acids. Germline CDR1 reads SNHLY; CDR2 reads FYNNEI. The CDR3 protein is CASNAQGLANEQYF. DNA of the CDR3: TGTGCCAGCAATGCCCAAGGACTAGCCAACGAGCAGTACTTC.

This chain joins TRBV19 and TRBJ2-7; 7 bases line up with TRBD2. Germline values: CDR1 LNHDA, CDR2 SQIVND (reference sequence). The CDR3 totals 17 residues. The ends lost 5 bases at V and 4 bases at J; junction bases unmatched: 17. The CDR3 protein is CASSSRQAGSLRYEQYF. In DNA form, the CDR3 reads TGTGCCAGTAGTTCCCGACAAGCGGGGTCTCTAAGATACGAGCAGTACTTC.

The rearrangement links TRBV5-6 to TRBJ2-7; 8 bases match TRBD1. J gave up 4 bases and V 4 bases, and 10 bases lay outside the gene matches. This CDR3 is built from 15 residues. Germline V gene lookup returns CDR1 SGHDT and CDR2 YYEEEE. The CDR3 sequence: CASSPSGQGAYEQYF. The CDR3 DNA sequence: TGTGCCAGCAGCCCTTCGGGTCAGGGGGCATACGAGCAGTACTTC.

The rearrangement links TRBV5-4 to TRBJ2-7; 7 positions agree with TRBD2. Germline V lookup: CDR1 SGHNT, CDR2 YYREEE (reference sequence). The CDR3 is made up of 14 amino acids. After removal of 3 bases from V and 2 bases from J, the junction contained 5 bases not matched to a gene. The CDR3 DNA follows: TGTGCCAGCAGCTCCGGGACTACGACCTACGAGCAGTACTTC. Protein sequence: CASSSGTTTYEQYF.

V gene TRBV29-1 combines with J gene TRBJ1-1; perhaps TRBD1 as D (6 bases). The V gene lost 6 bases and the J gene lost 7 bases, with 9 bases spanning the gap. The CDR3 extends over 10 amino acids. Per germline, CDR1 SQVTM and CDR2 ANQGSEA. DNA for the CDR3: TGCAGCGTCGGACAGTTTGAAGCTTTCTTT. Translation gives CSVGQFEAFF. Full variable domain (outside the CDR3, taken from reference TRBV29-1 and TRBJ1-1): SAVISQKPSRDICQRGTSLTIQCQVDSQVTMMFWYRQQPGQSLTLIATANQGSEATYESGFVIDKFPISRPNLTFSTLTVSNMSPEDSSIYLCSVGQFEAFFGQGTRLTVV.

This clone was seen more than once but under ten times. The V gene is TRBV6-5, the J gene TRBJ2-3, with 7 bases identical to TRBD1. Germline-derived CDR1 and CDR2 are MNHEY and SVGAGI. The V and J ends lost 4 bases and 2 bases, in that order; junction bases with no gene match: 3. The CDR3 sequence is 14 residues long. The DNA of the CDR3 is TGTGCCAGCAGTTTAGGGACAGCCACAGATACGCAGTATTTT. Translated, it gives CASSLGTATDTQYF.

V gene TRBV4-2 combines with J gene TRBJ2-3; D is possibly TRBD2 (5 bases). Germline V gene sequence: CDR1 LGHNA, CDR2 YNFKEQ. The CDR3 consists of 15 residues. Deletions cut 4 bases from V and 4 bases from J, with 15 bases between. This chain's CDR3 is CASSPPGVGADTQYF. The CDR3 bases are TGTGCCAGCAGCCCGCCCGGGGTTGGGGCAGATACGCAGTATTTT.

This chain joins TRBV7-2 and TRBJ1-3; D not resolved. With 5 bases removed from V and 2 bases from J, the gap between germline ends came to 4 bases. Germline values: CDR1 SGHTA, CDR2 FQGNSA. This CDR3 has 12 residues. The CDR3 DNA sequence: TGTGCCAGCAGCCTCCCTGGAAACACCATATATTTT. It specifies CASSLPGNTIYF.

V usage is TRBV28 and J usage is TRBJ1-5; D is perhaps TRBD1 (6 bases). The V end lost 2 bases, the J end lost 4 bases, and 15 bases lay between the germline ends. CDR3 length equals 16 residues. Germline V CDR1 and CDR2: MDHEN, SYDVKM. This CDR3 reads CASSLAGVDGNQPQHF. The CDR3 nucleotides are TGTGCCAGCAGTTTAGCAGGGGTTGATGGTAATCAGCCCCAGCATTTT.

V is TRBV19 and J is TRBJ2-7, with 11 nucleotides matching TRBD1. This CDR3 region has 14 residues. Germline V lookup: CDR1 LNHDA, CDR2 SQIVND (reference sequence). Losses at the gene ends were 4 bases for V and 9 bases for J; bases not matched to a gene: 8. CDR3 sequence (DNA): TGTGCCAGTAGTAAGGGGACAGGGGGTTGGTGGCAGTACTTC. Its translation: CASSKGTGGWWQYF.

As DNA, the CDR3 is TGTGCCAGCAGCCCCAGGCGGGGGTACTATGGCTACACCTTC. This codes for CASSPRRGYYGYTF. This chain joins TRBV3-1 (or the pseudogene TRBV3-2) and TRBJ1-2; TRBD1 might be the D (5 bases). The CDR3 runs to 14 residues. The germline CDR1 and CDR2 sequences are LGHDT and YNNKEL (reference sequence). V gave up 4 bases and J gave up 3 bases, with 12 bases separating them.

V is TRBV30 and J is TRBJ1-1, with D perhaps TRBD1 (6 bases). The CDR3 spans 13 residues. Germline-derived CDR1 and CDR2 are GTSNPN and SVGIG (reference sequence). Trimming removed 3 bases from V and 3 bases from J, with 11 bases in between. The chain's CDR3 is CAWSTRGYTEAFF. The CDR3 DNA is TGTGCCTGGAGCACGAGGGGGTACACTGAAGCTTTCTTT.

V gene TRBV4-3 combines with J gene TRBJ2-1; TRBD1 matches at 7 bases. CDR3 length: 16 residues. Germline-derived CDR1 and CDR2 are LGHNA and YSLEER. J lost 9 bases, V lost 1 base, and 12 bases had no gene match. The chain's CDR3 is CASSQVQGVGPGEQFF. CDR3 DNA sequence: TGCGCCAGCAGCCAAGTTCAGGGGGTCGGGCCGGGTGAGCAGTTCTTC.

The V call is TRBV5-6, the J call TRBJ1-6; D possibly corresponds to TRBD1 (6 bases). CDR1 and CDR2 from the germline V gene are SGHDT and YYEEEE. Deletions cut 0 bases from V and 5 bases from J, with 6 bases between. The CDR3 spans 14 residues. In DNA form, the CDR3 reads TGTGCCAGCAGCTTGGGGGGGCATAATTCACCCCTCCACTTT. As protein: CASSLGGHNSPLHF.

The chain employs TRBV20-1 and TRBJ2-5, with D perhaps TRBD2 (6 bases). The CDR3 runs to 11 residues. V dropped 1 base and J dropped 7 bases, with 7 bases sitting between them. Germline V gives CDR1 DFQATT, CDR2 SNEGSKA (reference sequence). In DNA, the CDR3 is TGCAGTGCTAGAGTCGGGGGGACCCAGTACTTC. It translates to CSARVGGTQYF.

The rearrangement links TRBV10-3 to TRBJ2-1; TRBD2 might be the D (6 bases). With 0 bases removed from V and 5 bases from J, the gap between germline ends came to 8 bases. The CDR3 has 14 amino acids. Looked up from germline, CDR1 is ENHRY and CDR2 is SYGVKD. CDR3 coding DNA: TGTGCCATCAGTGAGTCGGGACTTAACAATGAGCAGTTCTTC. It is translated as CAISESGLNNEQFF.

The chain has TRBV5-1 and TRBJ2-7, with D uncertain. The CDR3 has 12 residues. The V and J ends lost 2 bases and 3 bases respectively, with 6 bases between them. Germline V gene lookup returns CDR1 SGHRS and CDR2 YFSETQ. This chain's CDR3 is CASSLLSYEQYF. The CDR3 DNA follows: TGCGCCAGCAGCTTACTAAGCTACGAGCAGTACTTC.

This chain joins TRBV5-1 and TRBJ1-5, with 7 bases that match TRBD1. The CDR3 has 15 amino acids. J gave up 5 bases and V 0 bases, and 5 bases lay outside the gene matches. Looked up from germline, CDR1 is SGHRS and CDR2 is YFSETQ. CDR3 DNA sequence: TGCGCCAGCAGCTTGGTCGGGGACAGTGATCAGCCCCAGCATTTT. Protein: CASSLVGDSDQPQHF. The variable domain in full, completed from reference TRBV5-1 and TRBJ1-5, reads KAGVTQTPRYLIKTRGQQVTLSCSPISGHRSVSWYQQTPGQGLQFLFEYFSETQRNKGNFPGRFSGRQFSNSRSEMNVSTLELGDSALYLCASSLVGDSDQPQHFGDGTRLSIL.

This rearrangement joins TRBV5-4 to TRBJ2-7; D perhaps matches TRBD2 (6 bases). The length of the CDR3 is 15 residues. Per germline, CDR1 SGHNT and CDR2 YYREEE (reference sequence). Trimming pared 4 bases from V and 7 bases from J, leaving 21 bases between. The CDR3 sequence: CASSHSFGGMDEQYF. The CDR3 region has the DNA TGTGCCAGCAGCCACAGTTTCGGCGGGATGGATGAGCAGTACTTC.

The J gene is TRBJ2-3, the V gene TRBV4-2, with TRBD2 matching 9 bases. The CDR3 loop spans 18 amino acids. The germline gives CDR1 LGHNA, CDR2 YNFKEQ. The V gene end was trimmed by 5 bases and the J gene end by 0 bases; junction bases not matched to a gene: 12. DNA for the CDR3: TGTGCCAGCAGCGGTTGGAGTAGCGGGAGTATGAGCACAGATACGCAGTATTTT. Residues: CASSGWSSGSMSTDTQYF.

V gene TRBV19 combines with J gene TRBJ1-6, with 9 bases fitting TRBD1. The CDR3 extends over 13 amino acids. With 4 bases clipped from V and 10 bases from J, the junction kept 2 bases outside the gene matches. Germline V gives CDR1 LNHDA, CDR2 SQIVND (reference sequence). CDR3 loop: CASSTDRGSPLHF. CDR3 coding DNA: TGTGCCAGTAGTACGGACAGGGGATCACCCCTCCACTTT.

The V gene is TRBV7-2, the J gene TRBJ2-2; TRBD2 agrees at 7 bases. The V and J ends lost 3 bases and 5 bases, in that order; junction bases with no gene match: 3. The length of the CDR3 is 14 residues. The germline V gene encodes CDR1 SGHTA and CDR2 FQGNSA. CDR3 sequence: CASSFRTRTGELFF. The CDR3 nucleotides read TGTGCCAGCAGCTTCCGGACTAGAACCGGGGAGCTGTTTTTT.

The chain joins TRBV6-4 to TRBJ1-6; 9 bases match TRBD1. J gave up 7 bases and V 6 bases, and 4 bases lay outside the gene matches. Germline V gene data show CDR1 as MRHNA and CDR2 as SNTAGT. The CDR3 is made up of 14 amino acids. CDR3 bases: TGTGCCAGCAGAAAAGGGACAGGGAATTCACCCCTCCACTTT. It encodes CASRKGTGNSPLHF.

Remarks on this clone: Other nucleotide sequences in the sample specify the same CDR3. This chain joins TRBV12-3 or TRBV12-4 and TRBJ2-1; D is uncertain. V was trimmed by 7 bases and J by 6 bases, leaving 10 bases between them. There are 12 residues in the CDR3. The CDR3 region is CASTPPGNEQFF. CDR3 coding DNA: TGTGCCAGCACCCCTCCCGGCAATGAGCAGTTCTTC.

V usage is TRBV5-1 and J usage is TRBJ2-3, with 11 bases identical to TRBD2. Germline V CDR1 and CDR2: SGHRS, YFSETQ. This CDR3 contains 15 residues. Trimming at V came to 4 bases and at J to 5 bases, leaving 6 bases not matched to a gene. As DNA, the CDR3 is TGCGCCAGCAGCGGGGGACTAGCGGCTATAGATACGCAGTATTTT. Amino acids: CASSGGLAAIDTQYF.

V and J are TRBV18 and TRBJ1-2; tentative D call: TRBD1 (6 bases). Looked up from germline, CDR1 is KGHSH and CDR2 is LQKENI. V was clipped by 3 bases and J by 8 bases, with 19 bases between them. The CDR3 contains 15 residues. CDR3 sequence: CASSPNRDGSRGYTF. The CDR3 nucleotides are TGTGCCAGCTCACCGAACAGGGATGGGAGTCGGGGCTACACCTTC.